The TCR beta chain described here comes from a study of Graves' ophthalmopathy and Graves' hyperthyroidism. Study-wide context: The collection of peripheral blood took place at initial diagnosis, before any treatment.

The CDR3 contains 14 residues. V dropped 1 base and J dropped 1 base, with 7 bases sitting between them. In this sample, this clonotype turned up many times. As yet, its antigen is unknown. The TCR beta CDR3 regions underwent amplification from RNA transcripts. Scientists carried out first-round RT-PCR using HTBI primers and then a second-round multiplex PCR. TCRdb ran MiXCR on the multiplex PCR reads and lists one entry per CDR3 protein. The sample has approximately 210,000 distinct CDR3 sequences; over 25% are singletons. Points from the study as a whole: Blood samples also showed most expanded thyroid clonotypes exceeding 0.001 frequency.

The rearrangement links TRBV12-3 or TRBV12-4 to TRBJ1-1; no clear D gene. The TCR sequence derives from a man aged 45-60 years with Graves' ophthalmopathy. The sequencing sample was made of peripheral blood. This chain's CDR3 is CASSLGVKNTEAFF. CDR3 coding DNA: TGTGCCAGCAGTTTAGGAGTCAAGAACACTGAAGCTTTCTTT.